The 27 T cell receptor beta chains below all came from one sample that was sequenced in a study of blood T cell repertoires in COVID-19. Measured with immunoSEQ multiplex PCR; TCRdb has only the in-frame clones, and not every one. The sample includes roughly 200,000 clones, roughly 84% of them seen just once. The sample was peripheral blood. The origin of the receptors is a human donor in a cohort sampled during active COVID-19.

This rearrangement joins TRBV6-5 to TRBJ2-7, with 7 nucleotides matching TRBD1. This CDR3 has 12 amino acids. The V and J ends lost 7 bases and 7 bases, in that order; junction bases with no gene match: 7. Looked up from germline, CDR1 is MNHEY and CDR2 is SVGAGI. The CDR3: CASKDRVGEQYF. The CDR3 bases are TGTGCCAGCAAAGACAGGGTAGGGGAGCAGTACTTC.

V is TRBV2 and J is TRBJ2-3; 13 bases match TRBD2. This CDR3 has 16 amino acids. The junction had 4 bases not matched to a gene; V was cut back by 3 bases and J by 4 bases. Germline loops: CDR1 SNHLY, CDR2 FYNNEI. In nucleotides, the CDR3 is TGTGCCAGCAGTGATGGACTAGCGGGAGAAGCAGATACGCAGTATTTT. It encodes CASSDGLAGEADTQYF. Combining the CDR3 with reference TRBV2 and TRBJ2-3 gives the whole variable domain EPEVTQTPSHQVTQMGQEVILRCVPISNHLYFYWYRQILGQKVEFLVSFYNNEISEKSEIFDDQFSVERPDGSNFTLKIRSTKLEDSAMYFCASSDGLAGEADTQYFGPGTRLTVL.

V gene TRBV29-1 combines with J gene TRBJ2-1; 8 bases map to TRBD1. CDR1 and CDR2 (germline): SQVTM, ANQGSEA. V lost 6 bases to trimming and J lost 5 bases; unmatched junction nucleotides: 9. The CDR3 has 14 amino acids. The CDR3 DNA is TGCAGCGTGGCACAGGGGGGTATAAACAATGAGCAGTTCTTC. It specifies CSVAQGGINNEQFF.

This chain joins TRBV13 and TRBJ2-1; D not resolved. This CDR3 region has 13 residues. Trimming removed 2 bases from V and 8 bases from J, with 10 bases in between. Germline V lookup: CDR1 PRHDT, CDR2 FYEKMQ (reference sequence). The CDR3 sequence: CASSLFNTDEQFF. In nucleotides, the CDR3 is TGTGCCAGCAGCTTATTTAACACCGATGAGCAGTTCTTC. The whole variable domain, filled in from reference TRBV13 and TRBJ2-1, reads AAGVIQSPRHLIKEKRETATLKCYPIPRHDTVYWYQQGPGQDPQFLISFYEKMQSDKGSIPDRFSAQQFSDYHSELNMSSLELGDSALYFCASSLFNTDEQFFGPGTRLTVL.

This sequence joins TRBV28 and TRBJ1-4, with 9 bases matching TRBD1. CDR1 is MDHEN and CDR2 is SYDVKM in the germline V gene. The J segment lost 6 bases and the V segment lost 5 bases, leaving 7 bases of the junction unmatched. CDR3 size: 15 residues. The CDR3 region is CASSGTGLGYEKLFF. CDR3 DNA sequence: TGTGCCAGCAGTGGGACAGGGCTGGGTTATGAAAAACTGTTTTTT.

The rearrangement uses TRBV3-1 (or the pseudogene TRBV3-2) and TRBJ2-3, with TRBD1 as a possible D gene (6 bases). The CDR3 totals 16 residues. The V gene's germline CDR1 is LGHDT and CDR2 YNNKEL (reference sequence). The ends were cut back, 4 bases at V and 6 bases at J, with 20 bases in the middle. CDR3 region: CASSRTGFSVSDTQYF. CDR3 in DNA: TGTGCCAGCAGCCGAACAGGGTTTTCGGTTTCGGATACGCAGTATTTT.

This clone appeared a few times. The CDR3, as DNA: TGTGCCAGCAGTGGCCAAGCAGGGGGCGTTGAAAAACTGTTTTTT. This codes for CASSGQAGGVEKLFF. The V gene is TRBV2, the J gene TRBJ1-4, with 8 bases that match TRBD1. Trimming took 4 bases from V and 7 from J; bases not matched to a gene: 8. The CDR3 contains 15 residues. CDR1 is SNHLY and CDR2 is FYNNEI in the germline V gene.

The chain links TRBV5-4 to TRBJ2-1; 8 bases line up with TRBD2. In germline, CDR1 is SGHNT, CDR2 YYREEE (reference sequence). V was clipped by 2 bases and J by 4 bases; unmatched bases: 5. The length of the CDR3 is 15 residues. The CDR3 spells CASSFSGIAYNEQFF. The CDR3 nucleotides read TGTGCCAGCAGCTTTAGCGGGATTGCTTACAATGAGCAGTTCTTC.

The rearrangement joins TRBV7-9 to TRBJ2-7; 12 bases fit TRBD1. Germline V gene sequence: CDR1 SEHNR, CDR2 FQNEAQ (reference sequence). The CDR3 spans 15 residues. J gave up 3 bases and V 4 bases, and 4 bases lay outside the gene matches. The CDR3 region has the DNA TGTGCCAGCAGCTCCGGGACAGGGGGCTTCTACGAGCAGTACTTC. It is translated as CASSSGTGGFYEQYF. Full variable domain (outside the CDR3, taken from reference TRBV7-9 and TRBJ2-7): DTGVSQNPRHKITKRGQNVTFRCDPISEHNRLYWYRQTLGQGPEFLTYFQNEAQLEKSRLLSDRFSAERPKGSFSTLEIQRTEQGDSAMYLCASSSGTGGFYEQYFGPGTRLTVT.

J is TRBJ1-6 and V is TRBV28, with D uncertain. Trimming pared 1 base from V and 17 bases from J, leaving 12 bases between. The germline gives CDR1 MDHEN, CDR2 SYDVKM. The CDR3 is made up of 12 amino acids. The chain's CDR3 is CASSLSLSTVHF. CDR3 coding DNA: TGTGCCAGCAGTTTATCCCTCTCCACAGTCCACTTT.

The rearrangement uses TRBV13 and TRBJ2-7, with unresolved D. The CDR3 has 12 amino acids. V was clipped by 1 base and J by 5 bases, with 6 bases between them. Germline CDR1 PRHDT, CDR2 FYEKMQ (reference sequence). CDR3 DNA sequence: TGTGCCAGCAGCTTAGTTCGTGACGAGCAGTACTTC. Translating it yields CASSLVRDEQYF.

The J gene is TRBJ1-2, the V gene TRBV11-2; D not resolved. CDR1 is SGHAT and CDR2 is FQNNGV in the germline V gene. V was shortened by 0 bases and J by 4 bases, with 12 bases between the two germline ends. The length of the CDR3 is 15 residues. In DNA, the CDR3 is TGTGCCAGCAGCTTAGAACCGCAGGTGGGCTATGGCTACACCTTC. Translated, it gives CASSLEPQVGYGYTF.

The chain combines TRBV5-1 with TRBJ2-1, with TRBD1 matching over 10 bases. Germline V gene lookup returns CDR1 SGHRS and CDR2 YFSETQ. Trimming cost V 5 bases and J 9 bases; bases outside gene matches: 8. The CDR3 has 14 amino acids. The CDR3 nucleotides read TGCGCCAGCAGGGCCGGGACAGGGGCGGTTGAGCAGTTCTTC. It is translated as CASRAGTGAVEQFF.

This clone was observed a few times. The V call is TRBV29-1, the J call TRBJ2-4; a weak D match, TRBD2 (6 bases). CDR3 length: 13 residues. The germline CDR1 and CDR2 sequences are SQVTM and ANQGSEA. V lost 8 bases, J lost 7 bases, and 18 bases lay in between. The chain's CDR3 is CSFRGILGNIQYF. DNA for the CDR3: TGCAGCTTTCGCGGGATCCTGGGGAACATTCAGTACTTC.

V gene TRBV7-9 combines with J gene TRBJ2-6; 9 bases fit TRBD1. The V gene end was trimmed by 4 bases and the J gene end by 1 base; junction bases not matched to a gene: 5. CDR1 is SEHNR and CDR2 is FQNEAQ in the germline V gene (reference sequence). CDR3 length equals 17 residues. In DNA form, the CDR3 reads TGTGCCAGCAGCTCCACAGGGGGCTGGTCTGGGGCCAACGTCCTGACTTTC. Protein product: CASSSTGGWSGANVLTF.

The chain couples TRBV15 to TRBJ2-6, with D tentatively TRBD2 (5 bases). The CDR3 has 16 residues. In germline, CDR1 is LNHNV, CDR2 YYDKDF (reference sequence). The V and J ends lost 3 bases and 0 bases respectively, with 9 bases between them. CDR3 in DNA: TGTGCCACCAGCAGGGGAACTAGCTCTGGGGCCAACGTCCTGACTTTC. Residues: CATSRGTSSGANVLTF.

V gene TRBV6-5 combines with J gene TRBJ2-1, with 7 bases matching TRBD2. The trim removed 0 bases at V and 6 bases at J, leaving 8 bases unmatched. Germline V gene sequence: CDR1 MNHEY, CDR2 SVGAGI. The CDR3 totals 16 residues. CDR3 coding DNA: TGTGCCAGCAGTTACTCGGCGGGAGAGCGGGTCAATGAGCAGTTCTTC. The encoded protein is CASSYSAGERVNEQFF.

In DNA form, the CDR3 reads TGTGCCAGTAGTATTGCCAGGGGGCCGTACGAGCAGTACTTC. This sequence encodes CASSIARGPYEQYF. The V call is TRBV19, the J call TRBJ2-7; 8 bases line up with TRBD1. With V trimmed by 3 bases and J by 4 bases, 5 bases remained unmatched. Germline CDR1 is LNHDA and CDR2 is SQIVND (reference sequence). The CDR3 spans 14 residues.

This clone was observed once. V and J are TRBV13 and TRBJ2-1; 9 positions match TRBD1. This CDR3 comprises 16 residues. The V gene end was trimmed by 4 bases and the J gene end by 5 bases; junction bases not matched to a gene: 9. From germline, CDR1 is PRHDT and CDR2 FYEKMQ (reference sequence). CDR3 bases: TGTGCCAGCAGCTACCACGGACAGGGGAGTAACAATGAGCAGTTCTTC. Residues: CASSYHGQGSNNEQFF.

The chain links TRBV27 to TRBJ1-2; 10 bases map to TRBD1. Trimming took 6 bases from V and 2 from J; bases not matched to a gene: 6. There are 15 residues in the CDR3. Germline values: CDR1 MNHEY, CDR2 SMNVEV (reference sequence). This chain's CDR3 is CASSRDRGGNYGYTF. In nucleotides, the CDR3 is TGTGCCAGCAGCCGGGACAGGGGAGGGAACTATGGCTACACCTTC.

This clone was detected a few times. The chain couples TRBV3-1 (or the pseudogene TRBV3-2) to TRBJ1-1; D possibly corresponds to TRBD1 (5 bases). Germline V gene sequence: CDR1 LGHDT, CDR2 YNNKEL (reference sequence). Trimming took off 3 bases at V and 5 bases at J, with 7 bases between the two ends. CDR3 length: 12 amino acids. Here the CDR3 DNA reads TGTGCCAGCAGCCACGGGGGGACTGAAGCTTTCTTT. This codes for CASSHGGTEAFF.

A single count supports this clone. This chain links TRBV7-9 with TRBJ1-1; the match to TRBD1 covers 9 bases. The germline V gene encodes CDR1 SEHNR and CDR2 FQNEAQ (reference sequence). The CDR3 runs to 15 residues. Trimming took 5 bases from V and 0 from J; bases not matched to a gene: 4. Here the CDR3 DNA reads TGTGCCAGCAGCGCACAGGGGGCCCTGAACACTGAAGCTTTCTTT. It yields the protein CASSAQGALNTEAFF.

The CDR3, as DNA: TGTGCCAGCAGCGTTAGGGACAGGGGGATATCACCCCTCCACTTT. It specifies CASSVRDRGISPLHF. This sequence joins TRBV5-4 and TRBJ1-6; 11 bases are shared with TRBD1. The CDR3 is made up of 15 amino acids. Germline CDR1 and CDR2: SGHNT and YYREEE (reference sequence). The junction had 7 bases not matched to a gene; V was cut back by 4 bases and J by 10 bases. The full variable domain, rest sourced from reference TRBV5-4 and TRBJ1-6, is ETGVTQSPTHLIKTRGQQVTLRCSSQSGHNTVSWYQQALGQGPQFIFQYYREEENGRGNFPPRFSGLQFPNYSSELNVNALELDDSALYLCASSVRDRGISPLHFGNGTRLTVT.

As regards this clone: A read error may explain this, as a much larger clone is one base away. This chain joins TRBV27 and TRBJ2-3; unclear D gene. Trimming removed 6 bases from V and 2 bases from J, with 3 bases in between. There are 11 residues in the CDR3. Germline V gene data show CDR1 as MNHEY and CDR2 as SMNVEV (reference sequence). The CDR3 DNA follows: TGTGCCAGCAGCCTCACAGATACGCAGTATTTT. It yields the protein CASSLTDTQYF.

The chain employs TRBV5-5 and TRBJ2-7, with a tentative D call TRBD2 (5 bases). Trimming took 0 bases from V and 3 from J, leaving 7 bases between them. Germline V lookup: CDR1 SGHKS, CDR2 YYEKEE (reference sequence). The CDR3 spans 13 residues. The CDR3 loop reads CASSLVGIYEQYF. CDR3 coding DNA: TGTGCCAGCAGCTTGGTCGGGATCTACGAGCAGTACTTC.

This chain links TRBV3-1 (or the pseudogene TRBV3-2) with TRBJ2-2, with 8 bases matching TRBD2. Germline values: CDR1 LGHDT, CDR2 YNNKEL (reference sequence). The CDR3 is made up of 15 amino acids. Trimming cost V 5 bases and J 2 bases; bases outside gene matches: 4. The CDR3 nucleotides are TGTGCCAGCAGCTATAGCGGGACTAACACCGGGGAGCTGTTTTTT. This codes for CASSYSGTNTGELFF.

CDR3 sequence (DNA): TGTGCCAGCAGCCGACTCCAACAAGAGACCCAGTACTTC. Translating it yields CASSRLQQETQYF. This rearrangement joins TRBV2 to TRBJ2-5; no clear D gene. The germline V gene has CDR1 SNHLY and CDR2 FYNNEI. CDR3 length equals 13 residues. The germline V and J ends were trimmed by 6 bases and 2 bases, with 10 bases remaining between them.